This paragraph reports one TCR beta chain. The length of the CDR3 is 17 residues. The V gene's germline CDR1 is MNHEY and CDR2 SMNVEV (reference sequence). The junction had 10 bases not matched to a gene; V was cut back by 7 bases and J by 0 bases. This sample was taken from a study of blood T cell repertoires in COVID-19. Libraries were prepared by immunoSEQ multiplex PCR; TCRdb keeps only in-frame clonotypes and omits some of them. The table lists about 280,000 clones, around 90% of them singletons. This chain joins TRBV27 and TRBJ2-1, with 9 nucleotides matching TRBD2. Sequencing was done on a sample of peripheral blood. This receptor was obtained from a man aged 18 to 35 with active or convalescent COVID-19. The CDR3 sequence: CASTYGTSPSSYNEQFF. In nucleotides, the CDR3 is TGTGCCAGCACCTACGGGACTAGCCCAAGCTCCTACAATGAGCAGTTCTTC.